Each of the 5 T cell receptor beta chains below was sequenced from the same sample in a study of T cell responses to AZD1222 COVID-19 vaccine. Generated by immunoSEQ multiplex PCR, the TCRdb table keeps only in-frame clones and is missing some. Of under 200,000 clones listed, 88% are singletons. Sequencing was performed on peripheral blood, taken on day 0 of AZD1222 vaccination. The source of these receptors is an adult in good health.

A single count supports this clone. The chain is built from TRBV30 and TRBJ1-1; 7 bases align to TRBD1. Germline V lookup: CDR1 GTSNPN, CDR2 SVGIG (reference sequence). Losses at the gene ends were 5 bases for V and 1 base for J; bases not matched to a gene: 4. The CDR3 has 13 amino acids. The CDR3 spells CAWRDSENTEAFF. CDR3 bases: TGTGCCTGGCGGGACAGTGAGAACACTGAAGCTTTCTTT.

This rearrangement joins TRBV28 to TRBJ2-7; TRBD1 is a possible D gene (6 bases). Trimming took off 2 bases at V and 5 bases at J, with 16 bases between the two ends. The CDR3 spans 15 residues. Germline assignment: CDR1 MDHEN and CDR2 SYDVKM. Here the CDR3 DNA reads TGTGCCAGCAGTTTAAATCAGGGGACGGGCGACGAGCAGTACTTC. Translation: CASSLNQGTGDEQYF.

V is TRBV6-5 and J is TRBJ2-7; D not resolved. Germline CDR1 is MNHEY and CDR2 is SVGAGI. With 0 bases removed from V and 3 bases from J, the gap between germline ends came to 9 bases. The CDR3 covers 14 residues. For the CDR3, the DNA is TGTGCCAGCAGTTACTCTCCAGGTGACTACGAGCAGTACTTC. This sequence encodes CASSYSPGDYEQYF.

The gene calls are TRBV6-1 and TRBJ1-4; no firm D call. The V gene lost 2 bases and the J gene lost 7 bases, with 14 bases spanning the gap. The CDR3 sequence is 15 residues long. CDR1 and CDR2 (germline): MNHNS, SASEGT. The CDR3 DNA is TGTGCCAGCAGTGAACCTGCGGACCCACTTGAAAAACTGTTTTTT. Its translation is CASSEPADPLEKLFF.

This chain links TRBV4-3 with TRBJ1-2; perhaps TRBD1 as D (5 bases). Deletions cut 0 bases from V and 7 bases from J, with 18 bases between. This CDR3 has 16 residues. The germline CDR1 and CDR2 sequences are LGHNA and YSLEER. The CDR3 DNA reads as TGCGCCAGCAGCCAAGATCCGGCCTGGGGGGTGGGTGGCTACACCTTC. It is translated as CASSQDPAWGVGGYTF.